The 22 T cell receptor beta chains reported below all come from one sample, sequenced in a study of identifying expanded T cells in peripheral blood. Sequencing was performed with immunoSEQ multiplex PCR; in TCRdb, only in-frame clones are kept and a portion is missing. Found here are about 84,000 clones, around 88% of them singletons; the top ten hold roughly 5.9%. Sequencing used blood. These receptors originate from a person aged 18 to 75 in good health.

CDR3 in amino acids: CASSLVLRGTDTQYF. Written as DNA, the CDR3 is TGTGCCAGCAGCTTAGTTCTTCGGGGAACAGATACGCAGTATTTT. V usage is TRBV7-9 and J usage is TRBJ2-3; TRBD2 is a possible D gene (5 bases). The V and J ends lost 1 base and 3 bases respectively, with 11 bases between them. There are 15 residues in the CDR3. CDR1 and CDR2 from the germline V gene are SEHNR and FQNEAQ (reference sequence).

This chain connects TRBV14 to TRBJ1-2; D gene ambiguous. V was clipped by 0 bases and J by 0 bases, with 8 bases between them. This CDR3 is 15 amino acids long. Germline values: CDR1 SGHDN, CDR2 FVKESK. In DNA form, the CDR3 reads TGTGCCAGCAGCCAAGACAGGTGGCCTAACTATGGCTACACCTTC. It encodes CASSQDRWPNYGYTF.

This chain joins TRBV19 and TRBJ1-1; D not certain. Trimming cost V 2 bases and J 11 bases, with 15 bases left between them. Looked up from germline, CDR1 is LNHDA and CDR2 is SQIVND (reference sequence). This CDR3 spans 13 amino acids. The CDR3, as DNA: TGTGCCAGTAGTATATTGCCTAAAATGGTGGCTTTCTTT. Translation: CASSILPKMVAFF.

The chain links TRBV14 to TRBJ2-7; no reliable D call. Trimming took off 4 bases at V and 4 bases at J, with 20 bases between the two ends. CDR3 length equals 16 residues. The germline CDR1 and CDR2 sequences are SGHDN and FVKESK. The CDR3 DNA reads TGTGCCAGCAGCCGAAGAGGCACAGCGACTCTTTACGAGCAGTACTTC. It specifies CASSRRGTATLYEQYF.

This sequence joins TRBV14 and TRBJ2-7; a weak D match, TRBD1 (6 bases). The CDR3 consists of 13 residues. The germline V gene has CDR1 SGHDN and CDR2 FVKESK. V was cut by 3 bases and J by 1 base, with 7 bases left in between. The CDR3 coding sequence is TGTGCCAGCAGCCACAGGGGTTCCTACGAGCAGTACTTC. Amino acids: CASSHRGSYEQYF.

This chain connects TRBV7-9 to TRBJ1-1; D gene ambiguous. The ends were cut back, 5 bases at V and 3 bases at J, with 13 bases in the middle. CDR1 and CDR2 (germline): SEHNR, FQNEAQ (reference sequence). The CDR3 covers 14 residues. In DNA, the CDR3 is TGTGCCAGCAGCCCCTCGGGCACGGACACTGAAGCTTTCTTT. Its protein is CASSPSGTDTEAFF.

The chain has TRBV28 and TRBJ2-7; D might be TRBD1 (6 bases). Germline V lookup: CDR1 MDHEN, CDR2 SYDVKM. The CDR3 is 16 amino acids. V lost 1 base and J 0 bases, leaving 13 bases between the germline ends. The DNA of the CDR3 is TGTGCCAGCAGTTTATCCGGGACACCTTCCTCCTACGAGCAGTACTTC. It specifies CASSLSGTPSSYEQYF.

This clone appeared once. This rearrangement joins TRBV25-1 to TRBJ1-2, with a weak D call TRBD1 (5 bases). CDR3 size: 14 residues. Germline V gives CDR1 MGHDK, CDR2 SYGVNS. V was trimmed by 4 bases and J by 3 bases, leaving 12 bases between them. The CDR3 sequence: CASSGDPGHYGYTF. The CDR3, as DNA: TGTGCCAGCAGTGGGGACCCGGGGCACTATGGCTACACCTTC.

The chain employs TRBV6-1 and TRBJ1-5; D is unresolved. The CDR3 length is 14 residues. V was trimmed by 5 bases and J by 0 bases, leaving 8 bases between them. The germline V gene has CDR1 MNHNS and CDR2 SASEGT. As DNA, the CDR3 is TGTGCCAGCAGTCCGTACACTAGCAATCAGCCCCAGCATTTT. As protein: CASSPYTSNQPQHF.

The CDR3 sequence: CASSSQGGRSDTQYF. CDR3 in DNA: TGTGCCAGCAGTTCGCAGGGGGGGAGATCAGATACGCAGTATTTT. The gene calls are TRBV2 and TRBJ2-3, with D tentatively TRBD1 or TRBD2 (7 bases each). V was clipped by 5 bases and J by 4 bases, with 16 bases between them. The CDR3 covers 15 residues. Germline V lookup: CDR1 SNHLY, CDR2 FYNNEI. Full variable domain (remainder filled in from reference TRBV2 and TRBJ2-3): EPEVTQTPSHQVTQMGQEVILRCVPISNHLYFYWYRQILGQKVEFLVSFYNNEISEKSEIFDDQFSVERPDGSNFTLKIRSTKLEDSAMYFCASSSQGGRSDTQYFGPGTRLTVL.

This clone is a singleton in its sample. This chain connects TRBV27 to TRBJ2-3, with 11 bases that match TRBD2. CDR1 is MNHEY, CDR2 SMNVEV, per germline (reference sequence). J gave up 2 bases and V 6 bases, and 4 bases lay outside the gene matches. The length of the CDR3 is 15 residues. For the CDR3, the DNA is TGTGCCAGCAGCGCTAGCGGGGGGTACACAGATACGCAGTATTTT. Residues: CASSASGGYTDTQYF.

This clone is labeled as medium-sized (0.01 to 0.1%). The gene calls are TRBV7-9 and TRBJ1-2; D is possibly TRBD1 (5 bases). CDR3 size: 15 residues. V dropped 3 bases and J dropped 4 bases, with 15 bases sitting between them. Germline assignment: CDR1 SEHNR and CDR2 FQNEAQ (reference sequence). This CDR3 reads CASSFGPGGTYGYTF. The DNA of the CDR3 is TGTGCCAGCAGCTTTGGACCCGGTGGGACCTATGGCTACACCTTC.

This rearrangement joins TRBV6-5 to TRBJ2-2, with D uncertain. The germline V and J ends were trimmed by 6 bases and 6 bases, with 2 bases remaining between them. Germline V gene sequence: CDR1 MNHEY, CDR2 SVGAGI. The length of the CDR3 is 10 residues. The CDR3 loop reads CASRAGELFF. CDR3 nucleotide sequence: TGTGCCAGCAGGGCCGGGGAGCTGTTTTTT.

The DNA for the CDR3 is TGCGCCAGCAGCCCAAAGCAAACCCGCACCGGGGAGCTGTTTTTT. It specifies CASSPKQTRTGELFF. V usage is TRBV5-1 and J usage is TRBJ2-2; D uncertain. CDR1 and CDR2 (germline): SGHRS, YFSETQ. This CDR3 contains 15 residues. Trimming removed 4 bases from V and 4 bases from J, with 14 bases in between.

CDR3 amino acids: CASSSQDSNYGYTF. As DNA, the CDR3 is TGCGCCAGCAGCTCCCAGGACTCAAACTATGGCTACACCTTC. The chain carries TRBV5-1 and TRBJ1-2; D unresolved. CDR3 size: 14 residues. CDR1 SGHRS and CDR2 YFSETQ come from the germline V gene. The V end was cut by 3 bases, the J end by 2 bases, with 11 bases between.

With regard to this clone: This sample also contains other DNA sequences that code for the same CDR3. The chain uses TRBV4-1 and TRBJ2-5; D might be TRBD2 (6 bases). CDR1 and CDR2 (germline): MGHRA, YSYEKL. Trimming cost V 3 bases and J 2 bases, with 7 bases left between them. This CDR3 is built from 13 residues. The CDR3 sequence: CASSQGRQETQYF. Written as DNA, the CDR3 is TGCGCCAGCAGCCAGGGGAGGCAAGAGACCCAGTACTTC.

The V call is TRBV4-3, the J call TRBJ1-2, with D unclear. The CDR3 length is 15 residues. Between the trimmed V and J ends, which lost 0 bases and 0 bases, there was a span of 8 bases. Germline V gene lookup returns CDR1 LGHNA and CDR2 YSLEER. The CDR3 region is CASSQDISPNYGYTF. The DNA for the CDR3 is TGCGCCAGCAGCCAAGATATAAGTCCTAACTATGGCTACACCTTC.

The rearrangement links TRBV6-1 to TRBJ1-1; no clear D gene. V was trimmed by 6 bases and J by 0 bases, leaving 5 bases between them. In germline, CDR1 is MNHNS, CDR2 SASEGT. CDR3 size: 12 residues. The CDR3 nucleotides read TGTGCCAGCAGCCCCCTGAACACTGAAGCTTTCTTT. Translation: CASSPLNTEAFF.

The chain has TRBV11-3 and TRBJ1-1; D uncertain. The CDR3 is made up of 12 amino acids. Germline CDR1 reads SGHNT; CDR2 reads YENEEA. Trimming cost V 0 bases and J 10 bases, with 9 bases left between them. The CDR3: CASSLDTGVAFF. CDR3 DNA sequence: TGTGCCAGCAGCTTAGATACCGGCGTAGCTTTCTTT. The entire variable domain, with the rest obtained from reference TRBV11-3 and TRBJ1-1, is as follows: EAGVVQSPRYKIIEKKQPVAFWCNPISGHNTLYWYLQNLGQGPELLIRYENEEAVDDSQLPKDRFSAERLKGVDSTLKIQPAELGDSAVYLCASSLDTGVAFFGQGTRLTVV.

V usage is TRBV27 and J usage is TRBJ1-1, with D possibly being TRBD1 (6 bases). Germline CDR1 and CDR2: MNHEY and SMNVEV (reference sequence). V dropped 3 bases and J dropped 0 bases, with 14 bases sitting between them. The CDR3 sequence is 16 residues long. DNA for the CDR3: TGTGCCAGCAGTTTGGGACAAGGGTCGATGAACACTGAAGCTTTCTTT. Translation gives CASSLGQGSMNTEAFF.

The rearrangement joins TRBV7-2 to TRBJ1-2; D is unclear. Trimming removed 3 bases at V and 8 bases at J, with 10 bases between. CDR3 length: 12 amino acids. Germline V lookup: CDR1 SGHTA, CDR2 FQGNSA. The CDR3 is CASSFLVSGYTF. The CDR3 DNA sequence: TGTGCCAGCAGCTTCCTGGTATCCGGCTACACCTTC.

The chain links TRBV7-2 to TRBJ1-2, with 7 nucleotides matching TRBD1. Germline CDR1 and CDR2: SGHTA and FQGNSA. Germline trimming cut 1 base from V and 2 bases from J; bases unmatched to any gene: 4. CDR3 length equals 15 residues. CDR3 coding DNA: TGTGCCAGCAGCTTAGGAGACAGGGTGAACTATGGCTACACCTTC. Its translation: CASSLGDRVNYGYTF. Based on the CDR3 plus reference TRBV7-2 and TRBJ1-2, the full variable domain is GAGVSQSPSNKVTEKGKDVELRCDPISGHTALYWYRQSLGQGLEFLIYFQGNSAPDKSGLPSDRFSAERTGGSVSTLTIQRTQQEDSAVYLCASSLGDRVNYGYTFGSGTRLTVV.